The entry that follows covers one T cell receptor (beta chain) sequence. In the original processing: Reference gene primer amplification gave nucleated cell count estimates. Sequenced by immunoSEQ multiplex PCR; TCRdb stores in-frame clones only, minus some. V, J and clone size are taken as reported in that table, and D and trimming were inferred from the DNA itself. The data hold about 22,000 clones, with about 91% observed a single time. These data originate in a study of blood T cell repertoires in COVID-19. Overall study: T cells, B-cell-depleted T cells, or PBMCs provided the cDNA or gDNA that served as material.

This CDR3 is built from 16 residues. Germline CDR1 reads SGHRS; CDR2 reads YFSETQ. Trimming removed 2 bases from V and 0 bases from J, with 11 bases in between. The receptor's source is a woman between 70 and 85 years old with active COVID-19. The specimen sequenced was peripheral blood. The chain combines TRBV5-1 with TRBJ2-2; D possibly corresponds to TRBD2 (6 bases). The CDR3 spells CASSFRAGPNTGELFF. For the CDR3, the DNA is TGCGCCAGCAGCTTTCGGGCGGGACCGAACACCGGGGAGCTGTTTTTT.